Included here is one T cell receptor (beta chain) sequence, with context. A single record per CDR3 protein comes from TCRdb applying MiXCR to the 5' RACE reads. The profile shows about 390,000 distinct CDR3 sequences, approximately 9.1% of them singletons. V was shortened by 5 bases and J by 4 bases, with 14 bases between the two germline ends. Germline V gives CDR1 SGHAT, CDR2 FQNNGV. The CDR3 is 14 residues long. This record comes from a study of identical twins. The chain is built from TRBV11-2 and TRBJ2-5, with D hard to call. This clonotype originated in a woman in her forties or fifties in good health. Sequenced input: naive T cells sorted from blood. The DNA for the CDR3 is TGTGCCAGCAGCCAAGGCGTCTCAGGAGAGACCCAGTACTTC. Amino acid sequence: CASSQGVSGETQYF.